A single T cell receptor (beta chain) is shown here with its context. The data were obtained in a study of cytomegalovirus exposure and HLA in healthy donors. V shed 4 bases, J shed 5 bases, and the junction held 4 bases outside the gene matches. Germline V gives CDR1 KGHSH, CDR2 LQKENI. CDR3 length: 13 amino acids. The PCR ran on 60 Vbeta and 13 Jbeta primers. TCRdb's table, derived via immunoSEQ multiplex PCR, lists solely in-frame clones and lacks some. The table records about 170,000 clones, approximately 82% of them present only once. The clonotype originates from a male donor in good health and CMV-seronegative. The sample comprised PBMCs. V is TRBV18 and J is TRBJ1-2; 7 bases map to TRBD1. The CDR3 reads CASSLDREYGYTF. The CDR3 DNA follows: TGTGCCAGCTCACTCGACAGGGAGTATGGCTACACCTTC.